This entry lists 30 T cell receptor beta chains sequenced from one sample in a study of blood T cell repertoires in COVID-19. Assay: immunoSEQ multiplex PCR; the TCRdb copy retains only in-frame clones and omits some. Among fewer than 250,000 clones listed, around 89% were seen once. Sequenced material: PBMCs or T cells enriched from blood (not recorded which). These receptors originate from a man aged 50 or older who had been exposed to COVID-19.

The chain uses TRBV29-1 and TRBJ1-3, with 8 bases aligning to TRBD1. The CDR3 covers 12 residues. Unmatched junction bases numbered 2, after V lost 3 bases and J lost 7 bases. The V gene's germline CDR1 is SQVTM and CDR2 ANQGSEA. DNA for the CDR3: TGCAGCGTTGACAGGGGGCGGAACACCATATATTTT. It is translated as CSVDRGRNTIYF.

The V gene is TRBV5-1, the J gene TRBJ2-5; possibly TRBD1 for D (6 bases). CDR3 length equals 13 residues. The V end was cut by 4 bases, the J end by 5 bases, with 12 bases between. CDR1 and CDR2 from the germline V gene are SGHRS and YFSETQ. CDR3 DNA: TGCGCCAGCAGCCCACAGGGTTGGGAGACCCAGTACTTC. Translated, it gives CASSPQGWETQYF.

V and J are TRBV9 and TRBJ1-3; TRBD1 is a possible D gene (5 bases). CDR1 and CDR2 (germline): SGDLS, YYNGEE. The V end lost 0 bases, the J end lost 4 bases, and 8 bases lay between the germline ends. CDR3 length: 14 amino acids. CDR3 in DNA: TGTGCCAGCAGCGTAGGGGGGGTAGGAAACACCATATATTTT. It specifies CASSVGGVGNTIYF.

V gene TRBV1 combines with J gene TRBJ1-3; the table's D call of TRBD1 was not tested on the DNA. TRBV1 is recorded as a pseudogene. This CDR3 comprises 21 residues. CDR3 in amino acids: CTSSPGPTRDRWVRLGNTIYF. The CDR3 DNA is TGCACCAGCAGTCCTGGGCCCACCCGGGACAGGTGGGTTCGGCTTGGAAACACCATATATTTT.

The chain joins TRBV4-1 to TRBJ1-2; 8 nucleotides line up with TRBD1. The V and J ends lost 3 bases and 4 bases, in that order; junction bases with no gene match: 7. Germline CDR1 MGHRA, CDR2 YSYEKL. This CDR3 region has 15 residues. As DNA, the CDR3 is TGCGCCAGCAGCCACCCCACAGGGGGAGGCTATGGCTACACCTTC. Translation gives CASSHPTGGGYGYTF.

The genes are TRBV28 and TRBJ2-1; TRBD2 agrees at 7 bases. CDR3 length: 17 amino acids. The germline CDR1 and CDR2 sequences are MDHEN and SYDVKM. V gave up 6 bases and J gave up 5 bases; unmatched junction bases: 16. The CDR3 is CASRRTDGRERDNEQFF. The CDR3 nucleotides are TGTGCCAGCAGGAGAACTGATGGGCGGGAGCGGGACAATGAGCAGTTCTTC.

The chain recombines TRBV30 with TRBJ2-3; TRBD1 matches 7 bases. V lost 2 bases, J lost 3 bases, and 11 bases stayed unmatched. Per germline, CDR1 GTSNPN and CDR2 SVGIG (reference sequence). The CDR3 has 16 residues. The CDR3 DNA sequence: TGTGCCTGGAGTATAGGACAGGTCCTGGGGACAGATACGCAGTATTTT. As protein: CAWSIGQVLGTDTQYF.

This clone was detected only once. The V call is TRBV2, the J call TRBJ1-5; weak D call: TRBD1 (5 bases). The V end lost 4 bases, the J end lost 5 bases, and 12 bases lay between the germline ends. Germline assignment: CDR1 SNHLY and CDR2 FYNNEI. There are 14 residues in the CDR3. The CDR3 region is CASSGSVTDQPQHF. The CDR3 DNA reads TGTGCCAGCAGTGGCAGCGTGACAGATCAGCCCCAGCATTTT.

The chain combines TRBV19 with TRBJ1-1; 9 bases are shared with TRBD1. Germline V CDR1 and CDR2: LNHDA, SQIVND (reference sequence). V shed 3 bases and J 7 bases; nucleotides not matched to a gene: 12. CDR3 size: 16 residues. In DNA, the CDR3 is TGTGCCAGTAGTATTTCCCTAAGGGACAGGGCCATTGAAGCTTTCTTT. Translation: CASSISLRDRAIEAFF.

The chain is built from TRBV6-7 and TRBJ1-1; 8 positions match TRBD1. TRBV6-7 is marked as an open reading frame, function uncertain. The CDR3 contains 12 residues. V lost 11 bases to trimming and J lost 5 bases; unmatched junction nucleotides: 7. CDR3 in amino acids: CAGDRGKTEAFF. CDR3 DNA sequence: TGTGCCGGAGACAGGGGAAAAACTGAAGCTTTCTTT.

The chain carries TRBV6-4 and TRBJ2-2; 15 nucleotides align to TRBD2. V was clipped by 5 bases and J by 0 bases; unmatched bases: 7. This CDR3 has 19 amino acids. Per the germline V gene, CDR1 is MRHNA and CDR2 is SNTAGT. The CDR3 is CASSPTGLAGGANTGELFF. Written as DNA, the CDR3 is TGTGCCAGCAGTCCCACGGGACTAGCGGGAGGAGCGAACACCGGGGAGCTGTTTTTT.

The chain links TRBV7-9 to TRBJ2-1; 7 bases map to TRBD2. This CDR3 spans 15 amino acids. The junction had 4 bases not matched to a gene; V was cut back by 5 bases and J by 0 bases. Germline CDR1 reads SEHNR; CDR2 reads FQNEAQ (reference sequence). The CDR3 region is CASSRGRASYNEQFF. The CDR3 region has the DNA TGTGCCAGCAGCCGAGGGAGGGCCTCCTACAATGAGCAGTTCTTC.

J is TRBJ2-1 and V is TRBV7-9; D is unclear. The CDR3 loop spans 14 amino acids. CDR1 SEHNR and CDR2 FQNEAQ come from the germline V gene (reference sequence). Trimming shortened V by 4 bases and J by 0 bases, and 7 bases separated the two germline ends. DNA of the CDR3: TGTGCCAGCAGCTCTCTAGGCTCCTACAATGAGCAGTTCTTC. Its protein product is CASSSLGSYNEQFF.

The chain employs TRBV4-1 and TRBJ1-2; no clear D gene. The germline CDR1 and CDR2 sequences are MGHRA and YSYEKL. CDR3 length: 16 amino acids. V lost 2 bases to trimming and J lost 0 bases, with 13 bases between them. This CDR3 is CASSQPGAGSNYGYTF. The DNA of the CDR3 is TGCGCCAGCAGCCAACCCGGTGCTGGTTCTAACTATGGCTACACCTTC.

The V and J genes are TRBV20-1 and TRBJ1-1; tentative D call: TRBD1 (6 bases). V was shortened by 7 bases and J by 4 bases, with 10 bases between the two germline ends. CDR3 length: 11 residues. CDR1 is DFQATT and CDR2 is SNEGSKA in the germline V gene (reference sequence). The CDR3 loop reads CSGGGRTEAFF. The DNA of the CDR3 is TGCAGTGGCGGGGGGCGCACTGAAGCTTTCTTT.

V gene TRBV5-4 combines with J gene TRBJ2-5; 10 bases line up with TRBD1. The length of the CDR3 is 16 residues. V gave up 0 bases and J gave up 2 bases; unmatched junction bases: 4. Germline lookup yields CDR1 SGHNT and CDR2 YYREEE (reference sequence). CDR3 bases: TGTGCCAGCAGCTTGGGACAGGGGGCGCGGCAAGAGACCCAGTACTTC. This gives the protein CASSLGQGARQETQYF.

CDR3 nucleotides: TGTGCCAGTAGTAACGACAGAACTAATGAAAAACTGTTTTTT. It translates to CASSNDRTNEKLFF. This rearrangement joins TRBV19 to TRBJ1-4; D might be TRBD1 (5 bases). CDR1 is LNHDA and CDR2 is SQIVND in the germline V gene (reference sequence). The length of the CDR3 is 14 residues. V was cut by 4 bases and J by 1 base, with 7 bases left in between. Looking up the rest from reference TRBV19 and TRBJ1-4 gives the full variable domain: DGGITQSPKYLFRKEGQNVTLSCEQNLNHDAMYWYRQDPGQGLRLIYYSQIVNDFQKGDIAEGYSVSREKKESFPLTVTSAQKNPTAFYLCASSNDRTNEKLFFGSGTQLSVL.

This chain connects TRBV7-9 to TRBJ1-3; no firm D call. Germline V gene sequence: CDR1 SEHNR, CDR2 FQNEAQ (reference sequence). The CDR3 runs 12 residues. Trimming shortened V by 4 bases and J by 9 bases, and 10 bases separated the two germline ends. The CDR3 sequence: CASSSDYPTIYF. CDR3 DNA sequence: TGTGCCAGCAGCTCCGACTACCCCACCATATATTTT.

V usage is TRBV27 and J usage is TRBJ1-5, with D unclear. The CDR3 is 13 residues long. The V gene lost 10 bases and the J gene lost 2 bases, with 12 bases spanning the gap. Germline lookup yields CDR1 MNHEY and CDR2 SMNVEV (reference sequence). The CDR3 sequence: CATQGRGNQPQHF. The CDR3 nucleotides read TGTGCCACCCAAGGTCGGGGCAATCAGCCCCAGCATTTT.

This chain links TRBV7-9 with TRBJ2-5; D ambiguous. The CDR3 runs 14 residues. In germline, CDR1 is SEHNR, CDR2 FQNEAQ (reference sequence). Between the trimmed V and J ends, which lost 2 bases and 0 bases, there was a span of 7 bases. The CDR3 DNA reads as TGTGCCAGCAGCTTAAACCAGAACCAAGAGACCCAGTACTTC. Its translation is CASSLNQNQETQYF.

The chain carries TRBV21-1 and TRBJ2-3; TRBD1, the D gene given by the table, was not confirmed from the DNA. TRBV21-1 is described as a pseudogene. The CDR3 totals 18 residues. The chain's CDR3 is CASSKWVVRDRGTDTQYF. DNA for the CDR3: TGTGCCAGCAGCAAGTGGGTTGTCCGGGACAGGGGCACAGATACGCAGTATTTT.

Points on this clone: Within the sample, other DNA sequences also encode this same CDR3. This chain joins TRBV5-1 and TRBJ1-1; D is ambiguous. The CDR3 spans 14 residues. The germline V gene has CDR1 SGHRS and CDR2 YFSETQ. Trimming removed 0 bases from V and 2 bases from J, with 8 bases in between. CDR3 nucleotides: TGCGCCAGCAGCTTGGTTCCGGGTAACACTGAAGCTTTCTTT. It encodes CASSLVPGNTEAFF.

The V call is TRBV24-1, the J call TRBJ2-3, with 7 bases aligning to TRBD2. Trimming removed 5 bases from V and 3 bases from J; junction bases left unmatched: 4. Germline V CDR1 and CDR2: KGHDR, SFDVKD. The CDR3 covers 14 residues. The CDR3 is CATSASGRTDTQYF. In DNA form, the CDR3 reads TGTGCCACCAGTGCTAGCGGCCGGACAGATACGCAGTATTTT.

The J gene is TRBJ2-7, the V gene TRBV6-5, with 7 bases aligning to TRBD2. The germline CDR1 and CDR2 sequences are MNHEY and SVGAGI. The junction had 7 bases not matched to a gene; V was cut back by 8 bases and J by 3 bases. There are 13 residues in the CDR3. The CDR3 DNA reads as TGTGCCAGCGGCCGGGACTACAACTACGAGCAGTACTTC. It codes for CASGRDYNYEQYF.

The chain employs TRBV28 and TRBJ1-5; D call uncertain. Germline CDR1 is MDHEN and CDR2 is SYDVKM. Trimming shortened V by 4 bases and J by 6 bases, and 7 bases separated the two germline ends. This CDR3 spans 12 amino acids. CDR3 in amino acids: CASSYLSQPQHF. CDR3 DNA: TGTGCCAGCAGTTATTTGAGTCAGCCCCAGCATTTT.

J is TRBJ2-2 and V is TRBV2, with 9 bases lining up with TRBD1. This CDR3 contains 14 residues. Germline CDR1 SNHLY, CDR2 FYNNEI. V dropped 9 bases and J dropped 7; count of bases not matched to a gene: 9. The CDR3 spells CASRDRVGYGELFF. CDR3 nucleotide sequence: TGTGCCAGTCGGGACAGGGTGGGGTACGGGGAGCTGTTTTTT.

The chain carries TRBV10-3 and TRBJ2-2, with D maybe TRBD2 (6 bases). Germline V lookup: CDR1 ENHRY, CDR2 SYGVKD. Trimming removed 2 bases at V and 3 bases at J, with 7 bases between. There are 14 residues in the CDR3. The CDR3 loop is CAISEGRHTGELFF. CDR3 coding DNA: TGTGCCATCAGTGAGGGGAGGCACACCGGGGAGCTGTTTTTT.

The rearrangement uses TRBV7-2 and TRBJ1-4, with TRBD1 matching 9 bases. Trimming cost V 5 bases and J 11 bases; bases outside gene matches: 12. Per the germline V gene, CDR1 is SGHTA and CDR2 is FQGNSA. CDR3 size: 15 residues. CDR3 coding DNA: TGTGCCAGCAGCCCGAGGACAGGGGCATTGAGGAAACTGTTTTTT. It is translated as CASSPRTGALRKLFF.

The V call is TRBV19, the J call TRBJ1-5; no firm D call. The V end lost 7 bases, the J end lost 3 bases, and 19 bases lay between the germline ends. Germline values: CDR1 LNHDA, CDR2 SQIVND (reference sequence). The CDR3 covers 16 residues. The CDR3 nucleotides read TGTGCCAGTACCCCTATGTTCATGAGATTCAATCAGCCCCAGCATTTT. Protein sequence: CASTPMFMRFNQPQHF.

The CDR3 region has the DNA TGTGCCAGCTCGTCTATAAGACTCCCCTACGAGCAGTACTTC. Protein: CASSSIRLPYEQYF. The genes are TRBV27 and TRBJ2-7; D gene ambiguous. Germline-derived CDR1 and CDR2 are MNHEY and SMNVEV (reference sequence). The CDR3 sequence is 14 residues long. Trimming removed 8 bases from V and 2 bases from J, with 16 bases in between.